The clone carrying this T cell receptor (beta chain) was observed a single time. Sequence at one end of the junction differs from germline and may be a read error. Germline loops: CDR1 DFQATT, CDR2 SNEGSKA (reference sequence). The CDR3 has 17 amino acids. This entry is derived from a study of blood T cells in healthy people across ages. Primed by a sample-barcoded 5' primer and a J-beta primer mix, a second PCR proceeded for about 6 to 12 cycles. TCRdb re-called the 5' RACE reads with MiXCR, one entry per CDR3 protein. The profile shows hundreds of thousands of distinct CDR3 sequences, 40% to 45% of them singletons.

This TCR was recovered from an elderly man in good health. Sequenced input: blood. V and J are TRBV20-1 and TRBJ2-6, with TRBD1 matching over 8 bases. CDR3 sequence reads: CSARGGQARSGANVPTF. The CDR3 DNA follows: TGCAGTGCTAGAGGGGGACAGGCCAGATCTGGGGCCAACGTCCCGACTTTC.